What follows are 5 T cell receptor beta chains derived from one specimen sequenced in a study of T cells after yellow fever vaccination. TCRdb analysed the 5' RACE reads with MiXCR anew, one entry per CDR3 protein. The sample contains about 63,000 distinct CDR3 sequences, less than 8.5% of which appear only once. The input for sequencing was CD8+ T cells sorted from PBMCs, taken 15 days after the yellow fever booster vaccination. The origin of the receptors is a young man who received the YFV17D yellow fever vaccine.

This clonotype was recorded at least ten times. The chain joins TRBV6-5 to TRBJ2-5, with TRBD1 matching over 7 bases. The germline V gene encodes CDR1 MNHEY and CDR2 SVGAGI. V shed 0 bases, J shed 5 bases, and the junction held 0 bases outside the gene matches. The length of the CDR3 is 13 residues. The DNA for the CDR3 is TGTGCCAGCAGTTACTCGACAGGGGAGACCCAGTACTTC. This codes for CASSYSTGETQYF.

This clonotype showed up many times. This chain links TRBV20-1 with TRBJ1-2; no clear D. V lost 0 bases, J lost 3 bases, and 11 bases lay in between. The CDR3 contains 14 residues. Germline V CDR1 and CDR2: DFQATT, SNEGSKA (reference sequence). The CDR3 sequence is CSARDKGFYYGYTF. The CDR3 DNA follows: TGCAGTGCTAGAGATAAGGGTTTCTACTATGGCTACACCTTC.

This clonotype was observed at least ten times. The chain couples TRBV7-8 to TRBJ2-7; 8 bases line up with TRBD1. The germline CDR1 and CDR2 sequences are SGHVS and FQNEAQ. The CDR3 consists of 16 residues. The V segment lost 1 base and the J segment 2 bases; nucleotides outside the gene matches: 7. Here the CDR3 DNA reads TGTGCCAGCAGCTTAGACTTGCCACAGGGGGCCTACGAGCAGTACTTC. Its protein is CASSLDLPQGAYEQYF.

There are many counts of this clonotype. This rearrangement joins TRBV6-2 or TRBV6-3 to TRBJ1-2; D gene ambiguous. The CDR3 contains 13 residues. Germline loops: CDR1 MNHEY, CDR2 SVGEGT. The V end was cut by 4 bases, the J end by 4 bases, with 10 bases between. In nucleotides, the CDR3 is TGTGCCAGCAGTTGTCCAGGATGCTATGGCTACACCTTC. Its translation: CASSCPGCYGYTF.

This clonotype has at least ten counts. The chain joins TRBV29-1 to TRBJ2-1; 8 bases agree with TRBD2. The CDR3 loop spans 13 amino acids. Germline V gene data show CDR1 as SQVTM and CDR2 as ANQGSEA. The ends lost 3 bases at V and 6 bases at J; junction bases unmatched: 4. CDR3 protein: CSVDPSGSNEQFF. CDR3 sequence (DNA): TGCAGCGTTGACCCCAGCGGGAGCAATGAGCAGTTCTTC.